The source of this T cell receptor (beta chain) is a study of control samples from healthy donors and cancer patients. The CDR3 contains 15 residues. CDR1 is MNHNY, CDR2 SVGAGI, per germline (reference sequence). V gave up 5 bases and J gave up 1 base; unmatched junction bases: 3. Measured with immunoSEQ multiplex PCR; TCRdb has only the in-frame clones, and not every one. This sample yields some 150,000 clones, of which 80% to 95% are seen a single time; approximately 2.9% belongs to the top ten. The clonotype was recovered from a man in his thirties or forties in good health. The rearrangement uses TRBV6-6 and TRBJ2-3; 10 bases line up with TRBD2. Sequenced sample: blood. CDR3 DNA sequence: TGTGCCAGCAGTACTAGCGGGGACCGCACAGATACGCAGTATTTT. This encodes CASSTSGDRTDTQYF.